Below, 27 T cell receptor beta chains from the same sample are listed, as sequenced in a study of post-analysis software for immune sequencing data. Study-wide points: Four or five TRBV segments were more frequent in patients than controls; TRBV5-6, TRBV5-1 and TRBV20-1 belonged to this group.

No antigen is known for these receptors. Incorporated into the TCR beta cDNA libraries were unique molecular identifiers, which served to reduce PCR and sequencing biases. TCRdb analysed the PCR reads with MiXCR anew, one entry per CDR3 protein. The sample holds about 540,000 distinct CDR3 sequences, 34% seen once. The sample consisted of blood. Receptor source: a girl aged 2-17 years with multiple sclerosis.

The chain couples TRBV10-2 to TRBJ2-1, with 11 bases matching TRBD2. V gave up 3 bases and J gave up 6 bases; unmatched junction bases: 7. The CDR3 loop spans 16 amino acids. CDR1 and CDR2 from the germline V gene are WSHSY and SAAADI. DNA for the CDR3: TGCGCCAGCAGTGAAGCTAGCGGGGGGCCTGGCAATGAGCAGTTCTTC. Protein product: CASSEASGGPGNEQFF.

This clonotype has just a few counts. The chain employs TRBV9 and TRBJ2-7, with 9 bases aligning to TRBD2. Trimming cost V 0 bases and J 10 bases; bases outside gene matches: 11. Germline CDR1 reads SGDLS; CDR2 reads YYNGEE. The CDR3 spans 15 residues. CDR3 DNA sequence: TGTGCCAGCAGCGTAGCAGCGGGGGGACGAGAGACTCAGTACTTC. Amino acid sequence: CASSVAAGGRETQYF.

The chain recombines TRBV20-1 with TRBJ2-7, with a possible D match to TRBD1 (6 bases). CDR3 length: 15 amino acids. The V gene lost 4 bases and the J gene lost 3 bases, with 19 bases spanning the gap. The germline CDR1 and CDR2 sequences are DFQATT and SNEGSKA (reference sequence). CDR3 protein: CSAISPASGDYEQYF. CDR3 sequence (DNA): TGCAGTGCTATATCCCCCGCGTCAGGGGACTACGAGCAGTACTTC.

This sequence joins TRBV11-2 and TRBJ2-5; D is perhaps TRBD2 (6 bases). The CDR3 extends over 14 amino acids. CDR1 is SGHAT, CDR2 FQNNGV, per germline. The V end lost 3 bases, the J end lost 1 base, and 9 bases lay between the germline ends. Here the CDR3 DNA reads TGTGCCAGCAGCTTCGGGAGCCTCCAAGAGACCCAGTACTTC. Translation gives CASSFGSLQETQYF.

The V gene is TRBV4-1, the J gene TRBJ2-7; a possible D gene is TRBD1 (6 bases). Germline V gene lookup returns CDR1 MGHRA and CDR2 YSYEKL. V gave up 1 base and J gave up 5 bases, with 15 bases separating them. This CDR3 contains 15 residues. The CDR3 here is CASSQALQGSHEQYF. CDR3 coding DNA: TGCGCCAGCAGCCAAGCCCTGCAGGGGTCCCACGAGCAGTACTTC.

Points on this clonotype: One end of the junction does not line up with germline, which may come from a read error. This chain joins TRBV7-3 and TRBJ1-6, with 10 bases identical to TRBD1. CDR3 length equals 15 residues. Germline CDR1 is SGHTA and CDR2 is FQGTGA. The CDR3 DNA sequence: TGTGCCAGCAGCTTAACCGGGACAGGGGATTCATCCCTCCACTTT. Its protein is CASSLTGTGDSSLHF.

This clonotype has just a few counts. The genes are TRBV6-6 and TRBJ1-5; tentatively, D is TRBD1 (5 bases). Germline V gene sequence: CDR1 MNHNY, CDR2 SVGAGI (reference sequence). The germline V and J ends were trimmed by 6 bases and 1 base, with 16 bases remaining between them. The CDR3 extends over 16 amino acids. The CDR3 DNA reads TGTGCCAGCAGCCAAATGGGGGAGGGGAGCAATCAGCCCCAGCATTTT. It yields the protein CASSQMGEGSNQPQHF.

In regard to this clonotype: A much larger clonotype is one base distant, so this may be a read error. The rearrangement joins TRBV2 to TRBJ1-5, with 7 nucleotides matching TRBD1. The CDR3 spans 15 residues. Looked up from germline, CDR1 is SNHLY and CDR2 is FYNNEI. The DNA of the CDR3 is TGTGCCAGCAGGGGGACAGAGAATAGCAATCAGACCCAGCATTTT. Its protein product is CASRGTENSNQTQHF.

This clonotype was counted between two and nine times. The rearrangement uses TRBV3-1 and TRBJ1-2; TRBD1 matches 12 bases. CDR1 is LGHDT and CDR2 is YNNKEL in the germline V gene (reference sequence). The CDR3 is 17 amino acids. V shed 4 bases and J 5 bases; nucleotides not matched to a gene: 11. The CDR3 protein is CASSRGQGARGLYGYTF. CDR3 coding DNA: TGTGCCAGCAGCCGGGGACAGGGGGCGAGAGGCTTGTATGGCTACACCTTC.

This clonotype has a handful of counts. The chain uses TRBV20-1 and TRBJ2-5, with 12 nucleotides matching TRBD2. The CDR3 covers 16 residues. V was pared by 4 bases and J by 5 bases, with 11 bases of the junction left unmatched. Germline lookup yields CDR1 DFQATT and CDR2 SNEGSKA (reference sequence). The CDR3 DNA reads TGCAGTGCTAATATTCCTAGCGGGGGGGCCGACGAGACCCAGTACTTC. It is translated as CSANIPSGGADETQYF.

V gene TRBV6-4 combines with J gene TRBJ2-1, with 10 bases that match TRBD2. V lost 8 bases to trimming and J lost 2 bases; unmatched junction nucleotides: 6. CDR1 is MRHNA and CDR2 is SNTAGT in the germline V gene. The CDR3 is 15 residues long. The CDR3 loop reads CASRSLAGAYNEQFF. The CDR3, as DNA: TGTGCCAGCCGTAGTCTAGCGGGGGCCTACAATGAGCAGTTCTTC.

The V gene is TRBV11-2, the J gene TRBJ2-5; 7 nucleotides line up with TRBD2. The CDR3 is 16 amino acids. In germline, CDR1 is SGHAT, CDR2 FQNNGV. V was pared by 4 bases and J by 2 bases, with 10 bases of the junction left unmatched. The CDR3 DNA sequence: TGTGCCAGCAGCTCCAGGGTCGCGGGGGAACAAGAGACCCAGTACTTC. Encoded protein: CASSSRVAGEQETQYF.

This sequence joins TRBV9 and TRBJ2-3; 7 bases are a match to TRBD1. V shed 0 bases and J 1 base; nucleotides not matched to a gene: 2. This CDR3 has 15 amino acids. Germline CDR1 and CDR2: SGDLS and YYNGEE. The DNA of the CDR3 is TGTGCCAGCAGCGTAGATCAGGGGGGCACAGATACGCAGTATTTT. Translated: CASSVDQGGTDTQYF.

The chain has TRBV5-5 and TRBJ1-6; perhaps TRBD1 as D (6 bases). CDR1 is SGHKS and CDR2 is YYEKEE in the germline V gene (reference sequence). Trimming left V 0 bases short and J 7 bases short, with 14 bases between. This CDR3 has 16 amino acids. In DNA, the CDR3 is TGTGCCAGCAGCTTGGAACAGACCAGGGGCAATTCACCCCTCCACTTT. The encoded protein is CASSLEQTRGNSPLHF.

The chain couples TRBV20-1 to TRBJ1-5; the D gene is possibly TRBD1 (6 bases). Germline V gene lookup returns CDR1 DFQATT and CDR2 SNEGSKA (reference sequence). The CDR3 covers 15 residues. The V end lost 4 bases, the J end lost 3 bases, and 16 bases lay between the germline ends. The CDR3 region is CSATFRGQFNQPQHF. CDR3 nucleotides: TGCAGTGCTACCTTTCGCGGACAGTTCAATCAGCCCCAGCATTTT.

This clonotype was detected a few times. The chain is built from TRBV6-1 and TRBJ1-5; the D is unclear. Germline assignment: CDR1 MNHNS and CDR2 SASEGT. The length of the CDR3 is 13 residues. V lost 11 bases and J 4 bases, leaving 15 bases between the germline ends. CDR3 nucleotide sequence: TGTGCCGGCACAATCGTTAGAAATCAGCCCCAGCATTTT. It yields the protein CAGTIVRNQPQHF.

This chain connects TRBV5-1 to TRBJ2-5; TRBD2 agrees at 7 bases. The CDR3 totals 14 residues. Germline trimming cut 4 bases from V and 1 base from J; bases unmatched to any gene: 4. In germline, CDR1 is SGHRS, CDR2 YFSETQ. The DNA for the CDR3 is TGCGCCAGCAGCGAACCTAGCGGCCAAGAGACCCAGTACTTC. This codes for CASSEPSGQETQYF.

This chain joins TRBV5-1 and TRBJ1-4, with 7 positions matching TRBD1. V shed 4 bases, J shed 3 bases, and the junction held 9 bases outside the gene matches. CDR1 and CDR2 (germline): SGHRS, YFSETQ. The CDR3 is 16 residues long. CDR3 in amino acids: CASSHAQGFSNEKLFF. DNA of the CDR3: TGCGCCAGCAGCCACGCACAGGGGTTTTCTAATGAAAAACTGTTTTTT.

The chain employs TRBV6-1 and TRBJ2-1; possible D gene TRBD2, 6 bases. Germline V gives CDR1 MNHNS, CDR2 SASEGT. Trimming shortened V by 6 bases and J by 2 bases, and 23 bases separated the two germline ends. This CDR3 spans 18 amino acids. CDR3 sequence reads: CASSRGGAGTPAYNEQFF. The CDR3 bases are TGTGCCAGCAGCCGAGGTGGGGCAGGGACTCCTGCCTACAATGAGCAGTTCTTC.

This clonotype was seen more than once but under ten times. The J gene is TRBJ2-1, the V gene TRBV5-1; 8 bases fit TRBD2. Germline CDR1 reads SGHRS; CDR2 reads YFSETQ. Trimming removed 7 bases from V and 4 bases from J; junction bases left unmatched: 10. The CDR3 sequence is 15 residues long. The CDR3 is CASGYSGTAYNEQFF. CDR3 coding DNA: TGCGCCAGCGGGTATAGCGGGACCGCTTACAATGAGCAGTTCTTC.

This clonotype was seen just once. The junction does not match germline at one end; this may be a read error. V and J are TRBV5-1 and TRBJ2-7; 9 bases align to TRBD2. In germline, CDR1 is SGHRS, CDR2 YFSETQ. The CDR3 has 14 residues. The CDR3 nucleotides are TGCGCCGGCAGCGTAGCGGGGGCTCCCTACGAGCAGTACTTC. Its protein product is CAGSVAGAPYEQYF.

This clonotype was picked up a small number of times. The CDR3 sequence is CSGGEEEAFF. The CDR3 DNA reads TGCAGTGGTGGTGAGGAGGAAGCTTTCTTT. The chain links TRBV20-1 to TRBJ1-1; the D is unclear. The CDR3 covers 10 residues. Germline loops: CDR1 DFQATT, CDR2 SNEGSKA (reference sequence). Trimming cost V 7 bases and J 8 bases, with 11 bases left between them.

The CDR3 DNA is TGTGCCAGCTCTCCCACGACCGGGACAGGGGGACGCGAGCAGTACTTC. It yields the protein CASSPTTGTGGREQYF. The J gene is TRBJ2-7, the V gene TRBV18, with 11 nucleotides matching TRBD1. The ends lost 6 bases at V and 6 bases at J; junction bases unmatched: 13. The CDR3 loop spans 16 amino acids. Germline V gene lookup returns CDR1 KGHSH and CDR2 LQKENI.

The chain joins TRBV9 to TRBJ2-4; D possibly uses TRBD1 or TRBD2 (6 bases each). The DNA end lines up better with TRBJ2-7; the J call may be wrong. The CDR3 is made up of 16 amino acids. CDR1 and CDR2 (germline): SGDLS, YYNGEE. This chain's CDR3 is CASSFNPGAQPYEQYF. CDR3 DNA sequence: TGTGCCAGCAGCTTTAACCCGGGGGCCCAACCTTACGAGCAGTACTTC.

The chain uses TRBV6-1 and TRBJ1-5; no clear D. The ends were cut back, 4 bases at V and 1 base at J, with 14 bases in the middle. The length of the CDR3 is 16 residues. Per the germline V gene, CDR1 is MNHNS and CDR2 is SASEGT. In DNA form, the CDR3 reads TGTGCCAGCAGTGGAAGTTCTCAACTCAGCAATCAGCCCCAGCATTTT. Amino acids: CASSGSSQLSNQPQHF.

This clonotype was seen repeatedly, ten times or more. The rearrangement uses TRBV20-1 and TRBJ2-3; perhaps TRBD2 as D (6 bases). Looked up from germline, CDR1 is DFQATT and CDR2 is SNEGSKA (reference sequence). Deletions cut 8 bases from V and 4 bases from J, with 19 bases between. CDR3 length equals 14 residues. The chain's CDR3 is CSTYFAGSADTQYF. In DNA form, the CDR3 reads TGCAGTACCTACTTTGCGGGGTCCGCAGATACGCAGTATTTT.

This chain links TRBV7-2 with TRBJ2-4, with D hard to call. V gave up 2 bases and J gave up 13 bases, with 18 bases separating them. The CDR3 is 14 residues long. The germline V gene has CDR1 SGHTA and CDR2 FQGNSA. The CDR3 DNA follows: TGTGCCAGCAGCTTATCCCCACCATCCTACGGGCAGTACTTC. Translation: CASSLSPPSYGQYF.